A selection of T cell receptor beta chains follows, all from one sample in a study of OX40 agonist ivuxolimab in advanced cancers. The table came from immunoSEQ multiplex PCR; TCRdb's copy has only in-frame clones and leaves some out. The table has around 94,000 clones, roughly 89% seen once. This sample comprised CD4+ or CD8+ T cells sorted from blood, obtained in a trial of the OX40 agonist ivuxolimab. The receptors were gathered from an adult with an advanced solid tumor such as melanoma, head and neck, liver or kidney cancer. Both conserved end residues are part of each CDR3. Fields, in order: clone size, J gene, D gene, V gene, CDR3 DNA, CDR3 protein. D genes are given only for firm matches. Not all rows give a size; the values are once, few, many and, for expanded clones, a class.

clone size: -; J gene: TRBJ2-2; D gene: TRBD1; V gene: TRBV7-3; CDR3 DNA: TGTGCCAGCAGCACAGACGGGACAGTAACCGGGGAGCTGTTTTTT; CDR3 protein: CASSTDGTVTGELFF
clone size: once; J gene: TRBJ1-2; D gene: TRBD1; V gene: TRBV4-3; CDR3 DNA: TGCGCCAGCAGCCACCGAATAGCGGACAGGAACGGCTACACCTTC; CDR3 protein: CASSHRIADRNGYTF
clone size: -; J gene: TRBJ2-1; D gene: TRBD1; V gene: TRBV19; CDR3 DNA: TGTGCCAGTAGTAGCTGGGACAGGAGATCGAGTGAGCAGTTCTTC; CDR3 protein: CASSSWDRRSSEQFF
clone size: -; J gene: TRBJ2-7; D gene: TRBD2; V gene: TRBV19; CDR3 DNA: TGTGCCAGTAGTCAAGCGGGAGGGTCCTACGAGCAGTACTTC; CDR3 protein: CASSQAGGSYEQYF
clone size: -; J gene: TRBJ2-1; D gene: -; V gene: TRBV7-2; CDR3 DNA: TGTGCCAGCAGCCCCGTGGGGGGAGAGCAGTTCTTC; CDR3 protein: CASSPVGGEQFF
clone size: few; J gene: TRBJ1-2; D gene: TRBD1; V gene: TRBV2; CDR3 DNA: TGTGCCAGCAGAGAGGACAGGATAAACTATGGCTACACCTTC; CDR3 protein: CASREDRINYGYTF
clone size: -; J gene: TRBJ2-7; D gene: TRBD1; V gene: TRBV23-1; CDR3 DNA: TGCGCCAGCAGTCATCAAGGACAGGGCCAATCCTACGAGCAGTACTTC; CDR3 protein: CASSHQGQGQSYEQYF
clone size: -; J gene: TRBJ1-1; D gene: -; V gene: TRBV11-3; CDR3 DNA: TGTGCCAGCAGCTTGGGCAGGCATATGAACACTGAAGCTTTCTTT; CDR3 protein: CASSLGRHMNTEAFF
clone size: -; J gene: TRBJ1-1; D gene: -; V gene: TRBV5-4; CDR3 DNA: TGTGCCAGCAGCTTGGATTCGACAGTTGGGGTAGCTTTCTTT; CDR3 protein: CASSLDSTVGVAFF
clone size: few; J gene: TRBJ2-1; D gene: TRBD2; V gene: TRBV4-1; CDR3 DNA: TGCGCCAGCAGCCAAGGACTAGCGGGAGAGAATGAGCAGTTCTTC; CDR3 protein: CASSQGLAGENEQFF
clone size: once; J gene: TRBJ2-1; D gene: TRBD2; V gene: TRBV11-3; CDR3 DNA: TGTGCCAGCAGCCGACTAGCGGGGGACTACAATGAGCAGTTCTTC; CDR3 protein: CASSRLAGDYNEQFF
clone size: -; J gene: TRBJ2-7; D gene: -; V gene: TRBV7-9; CDR3 DNA: TGTGCCAGCAGCCCCCCCCCTGACTGGGAGCAGTACTTC; CDR3 protein: CASSPPPDWEQYF
clone size: -; J gene: TRBJ2-3; D gene: -; V gene: TRBV4-3; CDR3 DNA: TGCGCCAGCAGCCAATCAGCTGGGACAGATACGCAGTATTTT; CDR3 protein: CASSQSAGTDTQYF